Each of the 21 T cell receptor beta chains below was sequenced from the same sample in a study of beta chain features in type 1 diabetes. Study-wide results and caveats: Moderately but significantly shorter TCRB CDR3s were found in Type 1 diabetes patients in all four CD4+ subsets.

Reverse transcription of all isolated RNA meant that expressed TCRB transcripts were sequenced. This table comes from immunoSEQ multiplex PCR, and its TCRdb copy is limited to in-frame clones, with some not included. The table shows 300,000 to 450,000 clones, with around 9.6% occurring only once. Their antigens remain unidentified. What was sequenced was central memory CD4+ T cells from blood. The receptor set was obtained from a man aged 25 to 40 with type 1 diabetes.

This clone was detected only a few times. The chain recombines TRBV11-2 with TRBJ2-1; D is uncertain. The CDR3 consists of 14 residues. CDR1 is SGHAT and CDR2 is FQNNGV in the germline V gene. The V end lost 1 base, the J end lost 0 bases, and 4 bases lay between the germline ends. The CDR3 sequence is CASSLGSSYNEQFF. In DNA, the CDR3 is TGTGCCAGCAGCTTAGGGAGCTCCTACAATGAGCAGTTCTTC.

The rearrangement links TRBV5-1 to TRBJ1-1; unclear D gene. CDR1 and CDR2 (germline): SGHRS, YFSETQ. The CDR3 extends over 19 amino acids. V was clipped by 2 bases and J by 11 bases, with 34 bases between them. CDR3 region: CASSFRPYASPVAELGAFF. The CDR3 nucleotides read TGCGCCAGCAGCTTCCGGCCATACGCGTCCCCTGTCGCCGAATTGGGGGCTTTCTTT.

Note on this clone: Other DNA sequences of this sample code for an identical CDR3. The V gene is TRBV29-1, the J gene TRBJ2-1, with 7 nucleotides matching TRBD2. The CDR3 is 12 amino acids. Germline CDR1 reads SQVTM; CDR2 reads ANQGSEA. V dropped 6 bases and J dropped 7; count of bases not matched to a gene: 6. This CDR3 reads CSVGGGLNEQFF. CDR3 sequence (DNA): TGCAGCGTGGGGGGAGGGTTGAATGAGCAGTTCTTC.

Of note for this clone: The same CDR3 arises from other DNA sequences in this sample as well. This chain uses TRBV6-5 with TRBJ2-2; D not certain. Per germline, CDR1 MNHEY and CDR2 SVGAGI. V was cut by 6 bases and J by 1 base, with 9 bases left in between. This CDR3 has 14 amino acids. CDR3 loop: CASSPYRNTGELFF. The CDR3 nucleotides read TGTGCCAGCAGCCCCTACAGGAACACCGGGGAGCTGTTTTTT.

This chain joins TRBV11-2 and TRBJ2-3; D is undetermined. V was clipped by 1 base and J by 2 bases, with 13 bases between them. Germline CDR1 reads SGHAT; CDR2 reads FQNNGV. The CDR3 is 16 amino acids. The CDR3 is CASSLVEELTTDTQYF. CDR3 in DNA: TGTGCCAGCAGCTTAGTAGAGGAGCTGACCACAGATACGCAGTATTTT.

In this sample, this clone turned up many times. This chain links TRBV27 with TRBJ2-7, with 8 bases fitting TRBD1. The V gene end was trimmed by 5 bases and the J gene end by 6 bases; junction bases not matched to a gene: 9. The CDR3 is made up of 14 amino acids. CDR1 and CDR2 (germline): MNHEY, SMNVEV (reference sequence). The CDR3 region is CASSIGQGEVEQYF. DNA for the CDR3: TGTGCCAGCAGTATTGGACAGGGAGAGGTCGAGCAGTACTTC.

This clone appeared a few times. The chain combines TRBV29-1 with TRBJ1-4; a possible D gene is TRBD1 (6 bases). The CDR3 length is 14 residues. Trimming pared 3 bases from V and 4 bases from J, leaving 12 bases between. From germline, CDR1 is SQVTM and CDR2 ANQGSEA. The CDR3 DNA reads TGCAGCGTTGATTGGGCAGGGGATAATGAAAAACTGTTTTTT. Residues: CSVDWAGDNEKLFF.

Many counts were recorded for this clone. This chain joins TRBV7-3 and TRBJ2-7, with 9 bases that match TRBD2. The V and J ends lost 5 bases and 6 bases, in that order; junction bases with no gene match: 8. This CDR3 is 14 amino acids long. The germline V gene has CDR1 SGHTA and CDR2 FQGTGA. In nucleotides, the CDR3 is TGTGCCAGCAGCCCGACTAGCGGAGGGTCCGAGCAGTACTTC. Amino acid sequence: CASSPTSGGSEQYF.

In this sample, this clone turned up many times. The rearrangement uses TRBV18 and TRBJ2-1, with D perhaps matching TRBD1 or TRBD2 (6 bases each). CDR3 length equals 14 residues. Trimming took off 4 bases at V and 8 bases at J, with 15 bases between the two ends. Germline lookup yields CDR1 KGHSH and CDR2 LQKENI. CDR3 in DNA: TGTGCCAGCTCACAGCAGGGGAGGAACGATGAGCAGTTCTTC. This encodes CASSQQGRNDEQFF.

This clone was found a few times. The chain employs TRBV27 and TRBJ2-5; 7 bases map to TRBD1. TRBJ2-7 explains the end of the DNA better; the J call may be wrong. The CDR3 consists of 13 residues. From germline, CDR1 is MNHEY and CDR2 SMNVEV (reference sequence). CDR3 DNA: TGTGCCAGCCGAAGGACAGGATCCTACGAGCAGTACTTC. It yields the protein CASRRTGSYEQYF.

This clone has a handful of counts. V is TRBV7-9 and J is TRBJ2-5; 9 bases map to TRBD1. Germline lookup yields CDR1 SEHNR and CDR2 FQNEAQ (reference sequence). CDR3 length: 15 residues. The V gene end was trimmed by 1 base and the J gene end by 7 bases; junction bases not matched to a gene: 7. This CDR3 is CASSLGDRVGATQYF. The CDR3 DNA reads as TGTGCCAGCAGCTTAGGGGACAGGGTCGGTGCGACCCAGTACTTC. Full variable domain (outside the CDR3, taken from reference TRBV7-9 and TRBJ2-5): DTGVSQNPRHKITKRGQNVTFRCDPISEHNRLYWYRQTLGQGPEFLTYFQNEAQLEKSRLLSDRFSAERPKGSFSTLEIQRTEQGDSAMYLCASSLGDRVGATQYFGPGTRLLVL.

The V call is TRBV5-1, the J call TRBJ2-7; 11 bases match TRBD1. CDR3 length equals 15 residues. V lost 5 bases to trimming and J lost 7 bases; unmatched junction nucleotides: 11. Germline loops: CDR1 SGHRS, CDR2 YFSETQ. For the CDR3, the DNA is TGCGCCAGCAGTTCCGGACAGGGGGCCGTAAGGGAGCAGTACTTC. Amino acid sequence: CASSSGQGAVREQYF.

The chain is built from TRBV23-1 and TRBJ1-3; D remains ambiguous. TRBV23-1 is an ORF, with its function uncertain. The CDR3 sequence is 10 residues long. The V end lost 3 bases, the J end lost 8 bases, and 2 bases lay between the germline ends. As DNA, the CDR3 is TGCGCCAGCAGTCATTACACCATATATTTT. Residues: CASSHYTIYF.

The chain uses TRBV28 and TRBJ2-5; 7 positions agree with TRBD2. After removal of 10 bases from V and 1 base from J, the junction contained 12 bases not matched to a gene. The CDR3 consists of 15 residues. Germline V lookup: CDR1 MDHEN, CDR2 SYDVKM. DNA for the CDR3: TGTGCCACCGCCCGGGGGGTTGGGGGCCAAGAGACCCAGTACTTC. Translating it yields CATARGVGGQETQYF. The full variable domain, completed using reference TRBV28 and TRBJ2-5, is DVKVTQSSRYLVKRTGEKVFLECVQDMDHENMFWYRQDPGLGLRLIYFSYDVKMKEKGDIPEGYSVSREKKERFSLILESASTNQTSMYLCATARGVGGQETQYFGPGTRLLVL.

J is TRBJ1-5 and V is TRBV4-3; 8 bases are a match to TRBD1. The CDR3 contains 14 residues. Germline V lookup: CDR1 LGHNA, CDR2 YSLEER. The trim removed 3 bases at V and 6 bases at J, leaving 4 bases unmatched. The CDR3 DNA reads as TGCGCCAGCAGCCAGCAGGGGGCGGGTCAGCCCCAGCATTTT. Its translation is CASSQQGAGQPQHF.

There are a few counts of this clone. This chain uses TRBV6-5 with TRBJ2-5; possible D gene TRBD1, 6 bases. Germline assignment: CDR1 MNHEY and CDR2 SVGAGI. The CDR3 spans 13 residues. V gave up 5 bases and J gave up 0 bases, with 7 bases separating them. CDR3 region: CASSRDNQETQYF. The CDR3 region has the DNA TGTGCCAGCAGTCGGGACAACCAAGAGACCCAGTACTTC.

The CDR3 DNA sequence: TGTGCCAGCAGTGACGGACAGGGTTCAGAGACCCAGTACTTC. Its translation: CASSDGQGSETQYF. This chain uses TRBV25-1 with TRBJ2-5; 8 nucleotides line up with TRBD1. Germline CDR1 reads MGHDK; CDR2 reads SYGVNS. This CDR3 is 14 amino acids long. V lost 3 bases to trimming and J lost 4 bases; unmatched junction nucleotides: 4.

The J gene is TRBJ2-5, the V gene TRBV5-1, with D tentatively TRBD1 (6 bases). V lost 4 bases and J lost 1, with 14 bases in between. The CDR3 has 15 amino acids. CDR1 and CDR2 from the germline V gene are SGHRS and YFSETQ. This CDR3 reads CASSLGAFSQETQYF. CDR3 nucleotides: TGCGCCAGCAGCCTGGGGGCGTTTAGCCAAGAGACCCAGTACTTC.

This clone has a count of ten or more. Other DNA sequences of this sample code for an identical CDR3. The rearrangement uses TRBV5-4 and TRBJ2-7; 9 bases line up with TRBD2. In germline, CDR1 is SGHNT, CDR2 YYREEE (reference sequence). Unmatched junction bases numbered 3, after V lost 2 bases and J lost 0 bases. CDR3 length equals 15 residues. CDR3 sequence (DNA): TGTGCCAGCAGCTTAGGCGGGAGGGCCTCCTACGAGCAGTACTTC. Translation gives CASSLGGRASYEQYF. The full variable domain, in which reference TRBV5-4 and TRBJ2-7 provide the parts outside the CDR3, is ETGVTQSPTHLIKTRGQQVTLRCSSQSGHNTVSWYQQALGQGPQFIFQYYREEENGRGNFPPRFSGLQFPNYSSELNVNALELDDSALYLCASSLGGRASYEQYFGPGTRLTVT.

This clone has ten or more counts. The chain has TRBV15 and TRBJ1-1, with D unclear. Germline assignment: CDR1 LNHNV and CDR2 YYDKDF (reference sequence). The V and J ends lost 0 bases and 11 bases respectively, with 13 bases between them. This CDR3 contains 13 residues. The CDR3 DNA follows: TGTGCCACCAGCAGAGATCGTTGGATTCGGGCTTTCTTT. This gives the protein CATSRDRWIRAFF.

This clone was counted many times. J is TRBJ2-1 and V is TRBV5-8, with TRBD2 matching 7 bases. This CDR3 has 14 residues. Unmatched junction bases numbered 2, after V lost 3 bases and J lost 2 bases. The germline V gene encodes CDR1 SGHTS and CDR2 YDEGEE. The CDR3 loop is CASSSGTTYNEQFF. In DNA, the CDR3 is TGTGCCAGCAGCTCTGGGACTACCTACAATGAGCAGTTCTTC.